Listed below are T cell receptor beta chains from one sample, sequenced in a study of control samples from healthy donors and cancer patients. TCRdb keeps only in-frame clones here, not all; method: immunoSEQ multiplex PCR. The sample yields about 160,000 clones, 94% seen once. Sample: PBMCs. The receptors were sampled from a man between 60 and 75 years old with colorectal cancer. Each CDR3 is given with its conserved first and last residue. Fields, in order: CDR3 protein, CDR3 DNA, J gene, D gene, V gene, clone size. The D gene is left open where the match is weak. Rows give clone size only sometimes, using once, few, many, or a class for an expanded clone.

CDR3: CASTPGGGKNIQYF; DNA: TGTGCCAGCACCCCGGGTGGGGGCAAAAACATTCAGTACTTC; J: TRBJ2-4; D: NA; V: TRBV6-6; size: NA
CDR3: CSVVEGVETQYF; DNA: TGCAGCGTTGTCGAGGGTGTGGAGACCCAGTACTTC; J: TRBJ2-5; D: NA; V: TRBV29-1; size: NA
CDR3: CASSPQGADGGTEAFF; DNA: TGCGCCAGCAGCCCCCAGGGGGCGGACGGAGGAACTGAAGCTTTCTTT; J: TRBJ1-1; D: TRBD1; V: TRBV4-1; size: NA
CDR3: CASLQGAWGNTEAFF; DNA: TGTGCCAGCTTACAGGGGGCTTGGGGGAACACTGAAGCTTTCTTT; J: TRBJ1-1; D: TRBD1; V: TRBV19; size: NA
CDR3: CASSLQGLNQYF; DNA: TGTGCCAGCAGCCTACAGGGTTTGAACCAGTATTTT; J: TRBJ2-3; D: NA; V: TRBV6-2/TRBV6-3; size: NA
CDR3: CASGVLRTDTQYF; DNA: TGTGCCAGCGGTGTTCTCCGCACAGATACGCAGTATTTT; J: TRBJ2-3; D: NA; V: TRBV12-3/TRBV12-4; size: NA
CDR3: CASITGGAGGSYTF; DNA: TGTGCCAGTATTACCGGCGGGGCAGGGGGGAGCTACACCTTC; J: TRBJ1-2; D: TRBD1; V: TRBV19; size: NA
CDR3: CASRDLGGELFF; DNA: TGCGCCAGCAGGGACCTAGGCGGGGAGCTGTTTTTT; J: TRBJ2-2; D: NA; V: TRBV5-1; size: NA
CDR3: CASSNNRVSVQETQYF; DNA: TGTGCCAGCAGCAACAACAGGGTTTCAGTTCAAGAGACCCAGTACTTC; J: TRBJ2-5; D: NA; V: TRBV7-9; size: NA
CDR3: CASSEGRLALSQELFF; DNA: TGTGCCAGCAGTGAAGGAAGACTAGCCCTATCCCAGGAGCTGTTTTTT; J: TRBJ2-2; D: TRBD2; V: TRBV2; size: NA
CDR3: CASSEEGTRTYNEQFF; DNA: TGTGCCAGCAGTGAGGAGGGGACGAGAACCTACAATGAGCAGTTCTTC; J: TRBJ2-1; D: NA; V: TRBV6-1; size: NA
CDR3: CASSPPSEVYEQYF; DNA: TGCGCCAGCAGCCCCCCTAGCGAGGTCTACGAGCAGTACTTC; J: TRBJ2-7; D: NA; V: TRBV5-1; size: NA
CDR3: CASSRSGTGRNSYEQYF; DNA: TGTGCCAGCAGTCGATCCGGGACAGGGCGAAACTCCTACGAGCAGTACTTC; J: TRBJ2-7; D: TRBD1; V: TRBV6-6; size: NA
CDR3: CATSDLARLGTDTQYF; DNA: TGTGCCACCAGTGATTTGGCCAGGCTTGGCACAGATACGCAGTATTTT; J: TRBJ2-3; D: NA; V: TRBV24-1; size: NA
CDR3: CASNRQGNTEKLFF; DNA: TGTGCCAGCAATCGACAGGGAAATACGGAAAAACTGTTTTTT; J: TRBJ1-4; D: TRBD1; V: TRBV2; size: NA
CDR3: CSVVGQLRTDTQYF; DNA: TGCAGCGTTGTGGGACAGCTTCGCACAGATACGCAGTATTTT; J: TRBJ2-3; D: TRBD1; V: TRBV29-1; size: NA
CDR3: CASSASPAYGNTIYF; DNA: TGTGCCAGCAGCGCTTCCCCCGCTTATGGAAACACCATATATTTT; J: TRBJ1-3; D: NA; V: TRBV9; size: NA
CDR3: CASSNSGTGGHQPQHF; DNA: TGTGCCAGTAGTAACTCCGGGACAGGGGGGCATCAGCCCCAGCATTTT; J: TRBJ1-5; D: TRBD1; V: TRBV19; size: NA
CDR3: CASSVENRPIYGYTF; DNA: TGTGCCAGCAGCGTAGAGAACAGACCGATCTATGGCTACACCTTC; J: TRBJ1-2; D: NA; V: TRBV9; size: NA
CDR3: CAISEPGSGNTIYF; DNA: TGTGCCATCAGTGAGCCAGGCTCTGGAAACACCATATATTTT; J: TRBJ1-3; D: NA; V: TRBV10-3; size: NA
CDR3: CARGQGGNQPQHF; DNA: TGTGCCAGGGGACAGGGAGGCAATCAGCCCCAGCATTTT; J: TRBJ1-5; D: TRBD1; V: TRBV2; size: NA
CDR3: CASNPQGIGSYEQYF; DNA: TGTGCCAGCAACCCCCAAGGGATTGGGTCCTACGAGCAGTACTTC; J: TRBJ2-7; D: NA; V: TRBV27; size: NA
CDR3: CASSEQGADNYGYTF; DNA: TGTGCCAGCTCTGAACAGGGGGCTGATAACTATGGCTACACCTTC; J: TRBJ1-2; D: TRBD1; V: TRBV18; size: NA
CDR3: CASSPPDSNYGYTF; DNA: TGTGCCAGCAGCCCCCCCGACAGTAACTATGGCTACACCTTC; J: TRBJ1-2; D: NA; V: TRBV5-4; size: NA
CDR3: CASSFDRGRQNEQFF; DNA: TGTGCCAGCAGCTTCGACAGGGGGCGCCAAAATGAGCAGTTCTTC; J: TRBJ2-1; D: TRBD1; V: TRBV13; size: NA
CDR3: CASSQGRTGELFF; DNA: TGCGCCAGCAGCCAAGGTAGAACCGGGGAGCTGTTTTTT; J: TRBJ2-2; D: NA; V: TRBV4-1; size: NA
CDR3: CASRSLGDTQYF; DNA: TGTGCCAGCAGATCTCTGGGGGATACGCAGTATTTT; J: TRBJ2-3; D: NA; V: TRBV6-5; size: NA
CDR3: CASSGGTGDPTGELFF; DNA: TGTGCCAGCAGTGGCGGGACAGGGGACCCCACCGGGGAGCTGTTTTTT; J: TRBJ2-2; D: TRBD1; V: TRBV2; size: NA
CDR3: CASSNTGTDTQYF; DNA: TGTGCCAGTAGTAACACAGGGACAGATACGCAGTATTTT; J: TRBJ2-3; D: NA; V: TRBV19; size: NA
CDR3: CASSYGLHSRGNSPLHF; DNA: TGTGCCAGCAGTTACGGCCTTCATTCCAGGGGGAATTCACCCCTCCACTTT; J: TRBJ1-6; D: TRBD1; V: TRBV6-2/TRBV6-3; size: NA
CDR3: CASSPGRHTEAFF; DNA: TGTGCCAGCAGTCCAGGGCGGCACACTGAAGCTTTCTTT; J: TRBJ1-1; D: NA; V: TRBV12-3/TRBV12-4; size: NA
CDR3: CASSQRVDTNYGYTF; DNA: TGTGCCAGCAGCCAAAGGGTGGACACAAACTATGGCTACACCTTC; J: TRBJ1-2; D: NA; V: TRBV3-1/TRBV3-2; size: NA
CDR3: CASGQSSGALHF; DNA: TGTGCCAGCGGACAGTCCTCGGGGGCCCTCCACTTT; J: TRBJ1-6; D: NA; V: TRBV19; size: NA
CDR3: CASSLGQNTGELFF; DNA: TGCGCCAGCAGCTTGGGCCAAAACACCGGGGAGCTGTTTTTT; J: TRBJ2-2; D: NA; V: TRBV5-1; size: NA
CDR3: CASRGTGTDTQYF; DNA: TGTGCCAGTCGGGGGACAGGCACAGATACGCAGTATTTT; J: TRBJ2-3; D: NA; V: TRBV19; size: once
CDR3: CASSLAGAGHGGTEAFF; DNA: TGCGCCAGCAGCTTGGCCGGGGCAGGGCACGGGGGCACTGAAGCTTTCTTT; J: TRBJ1-1; D: NA; V: TRBV5-1; size: NA
CDR3: CASRPTGTGPGGYTF; DNA: TGTGCCAGTAGACCTACCGGGACAGGCCCCGGGGGCTACACCTTC; J: TRBJ1-2; D: TRBD1; V: TRBV19; size: NA
CDR3: CASSQFSGEGVAFF; DNA: TGTGCCAGCAGCCAATTTTCTGGGGAAGGGGTAGCTTTCTTT; J: TRBJ1-1; D: NA; V: TRBV3-1/TRBV3-2; size: NA
CDR3: CASSTLTGGLSDNEQFF; DNA: TGCGCCAGCAGCACGCTAACAGGGGGCCTTTCGGACAATGAGCAGTTCTTC; J: TRBJ2-1; D: TRBD1; V: TRBV5-1; size: NA
CDR3: CASSEVGTGEAFF; DNA: TGTGCCAGCAGTGAAGTGGGGACAGGAGAAGCTTTCTTT; J: TRBJ1-1; D: TRBD1; V: TRBV6-1; size: NA
CDR3: CASGVGQGRVEQYF; DNA: TGTGCCAGCGGGGTAGGACAGGGAAGGGTTGAGCAGTACTTC; J: TRBJ2-7; D: TRBD1; V: TRBV6-5; size: NA
CDR3: CASSRSGGSYEQYF; DNA: TGTGCCAGTAGTCGAAGCGGGGGCTCCTACGAGCAGTACTTC; J: TRBJ2-7; D: TRBD2; V: TRBV19; size: NA
CDR3: CASSVTGAKNTEAFF; DNA: TGTGCCAGCAGCGTAACAGGGGCTAAGAACACTGAAGCTTTCTTT; J: TRBJ1-1; D: TRBD1; V: TRBV5-4; size: NA
CDR3: CASSLKAGGNTEAFF; DNA: TGTGCCAGCAGCTTAAAAGCAGGGGGCAACACTGAAGCTTTCTTT; J: TRBJ1-1; D: TRBD1; V: TRBV7-2; size: NA
CDR3: CASSLDLGDTQYF; DNA: TGTGCCAGCAGCTTAGATCTAGGAGATACGCAGTATTTT; J: TRBJ2-3; D: NA; V: TRBV11-2; size: once
CDR3: CASSFQGTSNQPQHF; DNA: TGTGCCAGCAGCTTTCAAGGGACCAGCAATCAGCCCCAGCATTTT; J: TRBJ1-5; D: NA; V: TRBV7-9; size: NA
CDR3: CAWEGQGGQPQHF; DNA: TGTGCCTGGGAGGGACAGGGGGGTCAGCCCCAGCATTTT; J: TRBJ1-5; D: TRBD1; V: TRBV30; size: NA